These 30 T cell receptor beta chains were sequenced from one sample in a study of technical replicates of blood from several donors. The repertoire was sequenced with immunoSEQ multiplex PCR; TCRdb's copy has only in-frame clones and lacks some. The sample shows some 74,000 clones, approximately 97% of them seen only once. Material for sequencing was T cells isolated from PBMCs. These receptors were collected from a human donor in good health.

This clone was observed once. The chain uses TRBV4-3 and TRBJ1-2; weak D call: TRBD1 (5 bases). V was cut by 4 bases and J by 2 bases, with 14 bases left in between. The germline gives CDR1 LGHNA, CDR2 YSLEER. The CDR3 is 15 amino acids. CDR3 in DNA: TGCGCCAGCAGCCCTTCGGGACTTCTAAACTATGGCTACACCTTC. This codes for CASSPSGLLNYGYTF.

V usage is TRBV6-6 and J usage is TRBJ2-3, with 8 bases fitting TRBD2. Losses at the gene ends were 5 bases for V and 0 bases for J; bases not matched to a gene: 4. CDR1 and CDR2 from the germline V gene are MNHNY and SVGAGI (reference sequence). This CDR3 is 15 amino acids long. CDR3 DNA sequence: TGTGCCAGCAGTCAAGCGGGAGCTAGCACAGATACGCAGTATTTT. This sequence encodes CASSQAGASTDTQYF.

The rearrangement links TRBV7-2 to TRBJ1-1; tentatively, D is TRBD1 (6 bases). CDR3 length equals 13 residues. The germline V gene has CDR1 SGHTA and CDR2 FQGNSA. Trimming took off 5 bases at V and 4 bases at J, with 11 bases between the two ends. The CDR3 nucleotides read TGTGCCAGCAGCGCCAGGGGTAGCACTGAAGCTTTCTTT. It encodes CASSARGSTEAFF.

The V and J genes are TRBV6-5 and TRBJ2-1; 7 nucleotides align to TRBD2. The V gene end was trimmed by 5 bases and the J gene end by 9 bases; junction bases not matched to a gene: 7. The germline gives CDR1 MNHEY, CDR2 SVGAGI. This CDR3 spans 13 amino acids. CDR3 DNA sequence: TGTGCCAGCAGTAGCGCGGGAGCTGGTGAGCAGTTCTTC. It is translated as CASSSAGAGEQFF.

V is TRBV7-2 and J is TRBJ1-2; D is ambiguous. In germline, CDR1 is SGHTA, CDR2 FQGNSA. V was clipped by 5 bases and J by 2 bases, with 12 bases between them. This CDR3 is 14 amino acids long. As DNA, the CDR3 is TGTGCCAGCAGCCCCCCTGGGCTGAACTATGGCTACACCTTC. Translation gives CASSPPGLNYGYTF. The whole variable domain, remainder taken from reference TRBV7-2 and TRBJ1-2, is GAGVSQSPSNKVTEKGKDVELRCDPISGHTALYWYRQSLGQGLEFLIYFQGNSAPDKSGLPSDRFSAERTGGSVSTLTIQRTQQEDSAVYLCASSPPGLNYGYTFGSGTRLTVV.

The chain recombines TRBV5-6 with TRBJ2-3; tentatively, D is TRBD1 (7 bases). CDR1 is SGHDT, CDR2 YYEEEE, per germline. V lost 1 base and J 5 bases, leaving 23 bases between the germline ends. This CDR3 region has 18 residues. The CDR3 loop is CASSLYYSRQGGVDTQYF. The CDR3 nucleotides read TGTGCCAGCAGCTTGTACTATAGTCGGCAGGGGGGAGTAGATACGCAGTATTTT.

CDR3 nucleotide sequence: TGTGCCATACACAGCGGGATTGACCGCGAGCAGTACTTC. It codes for CAIHSGIDREQYF. V and J are TRBV6-1 and TRBJ2-7; 7 nucleotides align to TRBD2. The CDR3 length is 13 residues. CDR1 and CDR2 (germline): MNHNS, SASEGT. V lost 10 bases and J lost 6; bases outside the gene matches: 12.

The chain employs TRBV9 and TRBJ2-7; 10 nucleotides agree with TRBD1. The CDR3 contains 15 residues. With V trimmed by 0 bases and J by 0 bases, 0 bases remained unmatched. Germline values: CDR1 SGDLS, CDR2 YYNGEE. In DNA form, the CDR3 reads TGTGCCAGCAGCGTAGGGACAGGGGGCTCCTACGAGCAGTACTTC. Protein sequence: CASSVGTGGSYEQYF.

The V and J genes are TRBV4-1 and TRBJ1-2; weak D call: TRBD1 (6 bases). V was cut by 1 base and J by 2 bases, with 11 bases left in between. Looked up from germline, CDR1 is MGHRA and CDR2 is YSYEKL. The CDR3 runs 15 residues. The CDR3 nucleotides are TGCGCCAGCAGCCAAGCCTTTACAGGGAACTATGGCTACACCTTC. This translates into CASSQAFTGNYGYTF.

This clone was observed once. The chain carries TRBV6-4 and TRBJ2-5, with TRBD2 identical over 11 bases. The V segment lost 2 bases and the J segment 1 base; nucleotides outside the gene matches: 0. Germline lookup yields CDR1 MRHNA and CDR2 SNTAGT. The CDR3 is 15 amino acids. The CDR3 DNA sequence: TGTGCCAGCAGTGACGGGACTAGCGGCCAAGAGACCCAGTACTTC. Protein product: CASSDGTSGQETQYF.

The gene calls are TRBV6-5 and TRBJ2-5; perhaps TRBD1 as D (6 bases). Per the germline V gene, CDR1 is MNHEY and CDR2 is SVGAGI. The CDR3 runs to 15 residues. The germline V and J ends were trimmed by 1 base and 2 bases, with 11 bases remaining between them. The CDR3 nucleotides read TGTGCCAGCAGTTACTGGTTGGGACAACAAGAGACCCAGTACTTC. Translated, it gives CASSYWLGQQETQYF.

DNA for the CDR3: TGTGCCTGGAGTGTAGGACACACCTACAATGAGCAGTTCTTC. Protein: CAWSVGHTYNEQFF. The V gene is TRBV30, the J gene TRBJ2-1; maybe TRBD1 (5 bases). CDR3 size: 14 residues. Germline CDR1 and CDR2: GTSNPN and SVGIG (reference sequence). V was trimmed by 0 bases and J by 2 bases, leaving 8 bases between them.

Only one count was recorded for this clone. The CDR3 DNA is TGTGCCATCAGTGGACAGGAAATCGGGCTCGAGCAGTACTTC. Protein sequence: CAISGQEIGLEQYF. V usage is TRBV10-3 and J usage is TRBJ2-7, with D tentatively TRBD1 (6 bases). This CDR3 is 14 amino acids long. Trimming took off 4 bases at V and 6 bases at J, with 16 bases between the two ends. Per the germline V gene, CDR1 is ENHRY and CDR2 is SYGVKD.

This chain joins TRBV10-3 and TRBJ2-5, with 8 nucleotides matching TRBD1. V was clipped by 4 bases and J by 5 bases; unmatched bases: 12. CDR1 ENHRY and CDR2 SYGVKD come from the germline V gene. This CDR3 is 16 amino acids long. The CDR3 is CAISGSGGQGLETQYF. CDR3 nucleotide sequence: TGTGCCATCAGTGGCTCAGGGGGCCAGGGGCTGGAGACCCAGTACTTC.

This clone was picked up a small number of times. DNA for the CDR3: TGTGCCAGCAGCTTGGCTGGGGGCCTGGGCTACACCTTC. Translating it yields CASSLAGGLGYTF. The V and J genes are TRBV5-4 and TRBJ1-2, with TRBD1 as a possible D gene (6 bases). The CDR3 totals 13 residues. Trimming stripped 0 bases from V and 8 bases from J, with 11 bases between. Germline lookup yields CDR1 SGHNT and CDR2 YYREEE (reference sequence).

This CDR3 is CAISYRGDANQPQHF. CDR3 DNA sequence: TGTGCCATCAGCTACCGGGGGGATGCTAATCAGCCCCAGCATTTT. The chain is built from TRBV10-3 and TRBJ1-5; D might be TRBD1 (5 bases). From germline, CDR1 is ENHRY and CDR2 SYGVKD. The CDR3 has 15 residues. With 6 bases removed from V and 4 bases from J, the gap between germline ends came to 16 bases.

This clone has just one count. The rearrangement links TRBV5-6 to TRBJ1-5; tentatively, D is TRBD1 (6 bases). Germline V gene data show CDR1 as SGHDT and CDR2 as YYEEEE. Trimming shortened V by 4 bases and J by 1 base, and 9 bases separated the two germline ends. The CDR3 loop spans 14 amino acids. CDR3 nucleotides: TGTGCCAGCAGCATAGGACAGAGCAATCAGCCCCAGCATTTT. Its translation is CASSIGQSNQPQHF.

The genes are TRBV28 and TRBJ2-5, with 9 bases fitting TRBD2. CDR3 length equals 14 residues. The germline CDR1 and CDR2 sequences are MDHEN and SYDVKM. The junction had 7 bases not matched to a gene; V was cut back by 9 bases and J by 2 bases. The CDR3 here is CASSLSGRQETQYF. In DNA form, the CDR3 reads TGTGCCAGTAGCCTGAGCGGGAGGCAAGAGACCCAGTACTTC.

The chain couples TRBV7-2 to TRBJ2-3; D may be TRBD2 (6 bases). Germline values: CDR1 SGHTA, CDR2 FQGNSA. V dropped 5 bases and J dropped 1 base, with 10 bases sitting between them. The CDR3 consists of 14 residues. CDR3 sequence (DNA): TGTGCCAGCAGCGTCTCTAGCGGCACAGATACGCAGTATTTT. It is translated as CASSVSSGTDTQYF.

The genes are TRBV5-4 and TRBJ2-7, with 8 bases lining up with TRBD2. Germline V lookup: CDR1 SGHNT, CDR2 YYREEE (reference sequence). With 4 bases clipped from V and 3 bases from J, the junction kept 12 bases outside the gene matches. The CDR3 length is 16 residues. The CDR3 loop is CASSLWGLESFYEQYF. CDR3 DNA: TGTGCCAGCAGCCTCTGGGGACTAGAATCGTTCTACGAGCAGTACTTC.

The chain joins TRBV2 to TRBJ2-5, with D possibly matching TRBD2 (5 bases). The V end was cut by 4 bases, the J end by 4 bases, with 16 bases between. The CDR3 totals 15 residues. Germline V gene sequence: CDR1 SNHLY, CDR2 FYNNEI. CDR3 in amino acids: CASSGFEGRGETQYF. CDR3 bases: TGTGCCAGCAGTGGCTTCGAGGGCCGGGGAGAGACCCAGTACTTC.

The sample holds one count of this clone. The gene calls are TRBV10-3 and TRBJ1-2, with 8 bases fitting TRBD1. V dropped 6 bases and J dropped 7; count of bases not matched to a gene: 10. The CDR3 is 14 amino acids. The germline gives CDR1 ENHRY, CDR2 SYGVKD. The CDR3 loop is CAISDRQGFSGYTF. The CDR3, as DNA: TGTGCCATCAGCGACCGACAGGGGTTCTCTGGCTACACCTTC.

This sequence joins TRBV5-6 and TRBJ2-6; D is unclear. Germline CDR1 SGHDT, CDR2 YYEEEE. The CDR3 is made up of 18 amino acids. The V and J ends lost 0 bases and 0 bases respectively, with 13 bases between them. The CDR3 region has the DNA TGTGCCAGCAGCTTGGGAGTACTCACCATCTCTGGGGCCAACGTCCTGACTTTC. Translating gives CASSLGVLTISGANVLTF.

This clone was seen a single time. This chain links TRBV19 with TRBJ2-7; 11 bases align to TRBD1. The J segment lost 6 bases and the V segment lost 10 bases, leaving 8 bases of the junction unmatched. Germline CDR1 LNHDA, CDR2 SQIVND (reference sequence). The CDR3 consists of 13 residues. Here the CDR3 reads CATSPGQGVEQYF. The CDR3 nucleotides read TGTGCCACCTCTCCGGGACAGGGGGTCGAGCAGTACTTC.

The chain uses TRBV13 and TRBJ2-5; 7 bases align to TRBD1. Germline trimming cut 4 bases from V and 5 bases from J; bases unmatched to any gene: 13. Per the germline V gene, CDR1 is PRHDT and CDR2 is FYEKMQ (reference sequence). CDR3 length: 16 amino acids. Here the CDR3 reads CASSSASTGVGETQYF. The DNA of the CDR3 is TGTGCCAGCAGCTCCGCCTCAACAGGGGTCGGGGAGACCCAGTACTTC.

This chain joins TRBV12-5 and TRBJ2-7; no clear D gene. The CDR3 runs 14 residues. Per the germline V gene, CDR1 is LGHNT and CDR2 is FRNRAP. Trimming shortened V by 2 bases and J by 3 bases, and 11 bases separated the two germline ends. CDR3 nucleotide sequence: TGTGCTAGTGGTTTGAGAAGTACTAACTACGAGCAGTACTTC. It specifies CASGLRSTNYEQYF. Drawing the rest from reference TRBV12-5 and TRBJ2-7, the complete variable domain is DARVTQTPRHKVTEMGQEVTMRCQPILGHNTVFWYRQTMMQGLELLAYFRNRAPLDDSGMPKDRFSAEMPDATLATLKIQPSEPRDSAVYFCASGLRSTNYEQYFGPGTRLTVT.

This sequence joins TRBV12-5 and TRBJ1-5; D possibly corresponds to TRBD1 (5 bases). The CDR3 runs to 14 residues. Trimming shortened V by 8 bases and J by 1 base, and 12 bases separated the two germline ends. CDR1 and CDR2 from the germline V gene are LGHNT and FRNRAP. The CDR3 loop is CASRGSRSNQPQHF. The CDR3 bases are TGTGCTAGTCGGGGGTCGAGGAGCAATCAGCCCCAGCATTTT. The whole variable domain, filled in from reference TRBV12-5 and TRBJ1-5, reads DARVTQTPRHKVTEMGQEVTMRCQPILGHNTVFWYRQTMMQGLELLAYFRNRAPLDDSGMPKDRFSAEMPDATLATLKIQPSEPRDSAVYFCASRGSRSNQPQHFGDGTRLSIL.

The rearrangement joins TRBV29-1 to TRBJ2-7, with 7 bases fitting TRBD2. Germline lookup yields CDR1 SQVTM and CDR2 ANQGSEA. This CDR3 is 13 amino acids long. V lost 3 bases, J lost 0 bases, and 2 bases stayed unmatched. CDR3 residues: CSVERESSYEQYF. CDR3 DNA sequence: TGCAGCGTTGAGCGGGAGAGCTCCTACGAGCAGTACTTC.

The chain employs TRBV9 and TRBJ1-4; TRBD1 is a possible D gene (5 bases). Trimming took 6 bases from V and 3 from J, leaving 12 bases between them. The CDR3 runs to 14 residues. The germline gives CDR1 SGDLS, CDR2 YYNGEE. The CDR3 sequence: CASNKGQPNEKLFF. For the CDR3, the DNA is TGTGCCAGCAATAAGGGGCAGCCTAATGAAAAACTGTTTTTT.

The rearrangement links TRBV7-9 to TRBJ2-7, with a weak D call TRBD2 (6 bases). This CDR3 comprises 14 residues. Germline V gene data show CDR1 as SEHNR and CDR2 as FQNEAQ (reference sequence). Trimming removed 6 bases at V and 2 bases at J, with 14 bases between. This CDR3 is CASSAPGLTYEQYF. The CDR3 DNA follows: TGTGCCAGCAGTGCCCCGGGACTGACCTACGAGCAGTACTTC.